This T cell receptor (beta chain) was identified in a study of shared clonotypes between healthy human individuals. The data were produced by immunoSEQ multiplex PCR, yet TCRdb's version contains in-frame clones alone and is incomplete. The repertoire has some 2.1 million clones, around 96% of them found once; the top ten carry 1.1%. The length of the CDR3 is 16 residues. Trimming took off 1 base at V and 2 bases at J, with 14 bases between the two ends. Germline V gene lookup returns CDR1 SGHDT and CDR2 YYEEEE. CD8 cells regarded as naive lacked CD45RO, were positively chosen for CCR7, and omitted terminally differentiated effector memory CD45RA+ cells.

This chain links TRBV5-6 with TRBJ2-3; TRBD2 might be the D (6 bases). The source material was naive CD8+ T cells sorted from blood. The receptor comes from a man between 18 and 35 years old in good health. The CDR3: CASSLRLADFTDTQYF. CDR3 coding DNA: TGTGCCAGCAGCTTGAGGTTAGCGGACTTCACAGATACGCAGTATTTT.